The 8 T cell receptor beta chains below all came from one sample that was sequenced in a study of response to subunit inactivated influenza vaccine. TCRdb analysed the RT-PCR reads with MiXCR anew, one entry per CDR3 protein. The table lists 500,000 to 600,000 distinct CDR3 sequences, roughly 8.2% of them singletons. Specimen: PBMCs from blood, collected around 25 months after vaccination. Receptor source: a man between 50 and 69 years old who received an inactivated influenza vaccine.

This clonotype was observed a handful of times. The V and J genes are TRBV24-1 and TRBJ2-3, with 7 bases matching TRBD1. The germline gives CDR1 KGHDR, CDR2 SFDVKD. The ends lost 9 bases at V and 4 bases at J; junction bases unmatched: 9. The CDR3 spans 14 residues. CDR3 sequence reads: CATSETGRADTQYF. The CDR3 DNA reads TGTGCCACCTCGGAGACAGGGCGGGCAGATACGCAGTATTTT.

The chain recombines TRBV11-2 with TRBJ1-2, with D tentatively TRBD1 (6 bases). The CDR3 has 15 amino acids. Per germline, CDR1 SGHAT and CDR2 FQNNGV. V was cut by 2 bases and J by 1 base, with 11 bases left in between. Written as DNA, the CDR3 is TGTGCCAGCAGCTTAACGGACAGCCATAACTATGGCTACACCTTC. Its protein is CASSLTDSHNYGYTF.

There are a few counts of this clonotype. As DNA, the CDR3 is TGCAGTGCCCTCCCATACAGGTCAGGGGGCTATGGCTACACCTTC. This encodes CSALPYRSGGYGYTF. The chain has TRBV20-1 and TRBJ1-2; TRBD1 matches at 7 bases. The CDR3 is 15 residues long. The trim removed 6 bases at V and 4 bases at J, leaving 14 bases unmatched. CDR1 is DFQATT and CDR2 is SNEGSKA in the germline V gene (reference sequence).

Many counts were recorded for this clonotype. The rearrangement uses TRBV29-1 and TRBJ2-1; no clear D. The length of the CDR3 is 13 residues. Trimming stripped 2 bases from V and 0 bases from J, with 5 bases between. Germline assignment: CDR1 SQVTM and CDR2 ANQGSEA. This CDR3 is CSVESASYNEQFF. CDR3 nucleotides: TGCAGCGTTGAATCTGCCTCCTACAATGAGCAGTTCTTC.

This clonotype has a handful of counts. The chain has TRBV27 and TRBJ2-3; 8 positions agree with TRBD1. The trim removed 6 bases at V and 4 bases at J, leaving 9 bases unmatched. CDR3 length: 15 residues. CDR1 is MNHEY and CDR2 is SMNVEV in the germline V gene (reference sequence). Written as DNA, the CDR3 is TGTGCCAGCAGAAACAGGGGGGTGTATGCAGATACGCAGTATTTT. Translated: CASRNRGVYADTQYF.

The chain uses TRBV28 and TRBJ1-2; D perhaps matches TRBD1 (5 bases). Trimming left V 4 bases short and J 0 bases short, with 12 bases between. The length of the CDR3 is 15 residues. The germline V gene encodes CDR1 MDHEN and CDR2 SYDVKM. The CDR3 DNA reads TGTGCCAGCAGTTGGGGGAATAAAGCTAACTATGGCTACACCTTC. Residues: CASSWGNKANYGYTF.

This clonotype has just a few counts. The rearrangement joins TRBV24-1 to TRBJ2-2; 9 bases are a match to TRBD1. V lost 5 bases and J lost 4; bases outside the gene matches: 10. Germline V lookup: CDR1 KGHDR, CDR2 SFDVKD. The CDR3 extends over 17 amino acids. This CDR3 reads CATSGFYGTGSTGELFF. The DNA for the CDR3 is TGTGCCACCAGTGGCTTTTACGGGACAGGGAGCACCGGGGAGCTGTTTTTT.

This clonotype has a handful of counts. The chain links TRBV4-1 to TRBJ2-1; 10 bases line up with TRBD2. V gave up 0 bases and J gave up 7 bases; unmatched junction bases: 9. Germline V gene data show CDR1 as MGHRA and CDR2 as YSYEKL. The CDR3 covers 17 residues. CDR3 region: CASSQDHQREGQNEQFF. The CDR3, as DNA: TGCGCCAGCAGCCAAGACCACCAGCGGGAGGGCCAGAATGAGCAGTTCTTC.